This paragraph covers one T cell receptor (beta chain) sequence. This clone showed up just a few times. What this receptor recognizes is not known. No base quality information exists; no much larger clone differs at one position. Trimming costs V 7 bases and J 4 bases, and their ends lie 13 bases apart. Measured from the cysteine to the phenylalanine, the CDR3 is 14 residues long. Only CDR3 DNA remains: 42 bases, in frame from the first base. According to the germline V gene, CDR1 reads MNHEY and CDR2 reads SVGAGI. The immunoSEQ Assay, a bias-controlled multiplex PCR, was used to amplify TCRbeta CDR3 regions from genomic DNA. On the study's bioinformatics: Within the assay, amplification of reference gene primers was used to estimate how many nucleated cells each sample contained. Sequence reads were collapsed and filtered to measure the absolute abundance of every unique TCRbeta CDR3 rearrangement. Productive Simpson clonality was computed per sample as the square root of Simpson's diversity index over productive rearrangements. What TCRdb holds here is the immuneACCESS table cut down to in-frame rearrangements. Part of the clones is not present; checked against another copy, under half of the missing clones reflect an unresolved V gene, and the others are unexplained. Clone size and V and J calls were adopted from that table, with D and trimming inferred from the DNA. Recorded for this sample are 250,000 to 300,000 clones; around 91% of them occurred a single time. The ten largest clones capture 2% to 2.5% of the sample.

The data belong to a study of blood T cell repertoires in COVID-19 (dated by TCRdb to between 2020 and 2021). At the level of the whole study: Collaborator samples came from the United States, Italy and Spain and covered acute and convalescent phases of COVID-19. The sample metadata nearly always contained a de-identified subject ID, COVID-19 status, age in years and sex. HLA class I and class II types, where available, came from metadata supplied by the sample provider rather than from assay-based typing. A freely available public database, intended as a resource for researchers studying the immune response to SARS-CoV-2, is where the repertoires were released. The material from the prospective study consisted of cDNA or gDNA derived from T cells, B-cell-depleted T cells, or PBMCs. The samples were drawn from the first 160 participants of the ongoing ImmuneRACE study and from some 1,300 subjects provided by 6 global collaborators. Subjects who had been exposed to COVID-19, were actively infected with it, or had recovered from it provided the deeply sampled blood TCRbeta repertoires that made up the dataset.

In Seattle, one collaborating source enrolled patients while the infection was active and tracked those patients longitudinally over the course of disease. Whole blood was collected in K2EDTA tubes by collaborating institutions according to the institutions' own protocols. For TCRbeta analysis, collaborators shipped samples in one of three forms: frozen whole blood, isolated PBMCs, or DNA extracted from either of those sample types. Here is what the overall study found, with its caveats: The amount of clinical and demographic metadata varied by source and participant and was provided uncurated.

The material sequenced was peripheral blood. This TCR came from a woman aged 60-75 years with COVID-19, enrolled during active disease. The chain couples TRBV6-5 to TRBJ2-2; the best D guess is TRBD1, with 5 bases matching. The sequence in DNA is TGTGCCAGCACACAGGACCAGTTCACCGGGGAGCTGTTTTTT. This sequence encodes CASTQDQFTGELFF.